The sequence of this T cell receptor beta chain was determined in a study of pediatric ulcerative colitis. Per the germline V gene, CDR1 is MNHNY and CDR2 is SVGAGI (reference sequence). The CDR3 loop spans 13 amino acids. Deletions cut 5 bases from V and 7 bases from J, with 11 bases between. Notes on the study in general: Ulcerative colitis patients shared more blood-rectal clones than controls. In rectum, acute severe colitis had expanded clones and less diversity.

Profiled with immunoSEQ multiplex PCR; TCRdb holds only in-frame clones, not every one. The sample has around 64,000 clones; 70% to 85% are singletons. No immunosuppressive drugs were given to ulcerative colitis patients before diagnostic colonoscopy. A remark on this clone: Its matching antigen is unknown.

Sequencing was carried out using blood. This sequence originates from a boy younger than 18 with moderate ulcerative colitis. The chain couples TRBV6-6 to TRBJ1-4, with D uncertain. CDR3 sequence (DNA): TGTGCCAGCAGTCTCCGTAAGGGTGAAAAACTGTTTTTT. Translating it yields CASSLRKGEKLFF.